The present TCR beta chain was sequenced within a study of blood T cell repertoires in COVID-19. Study background: In each case, the material was cDNA or gDNA derived from T cells, B-cell-depleted T cells, or PBMCs.

CDR3 length: 15 amino acids. Between the trimmed V and J ends, which lost 2 bases and 3 bases, there was a span of 10 bases. Germline assignment: CDR1 SGHVS and CDR2 FQNEAQ. In the study's own analysis: Amplification of reference gene primers was used by the study to estimate nucleated cell counts. Only in-frame clones appear in the TCRdb table, and some are missing; sequencing was by immunoSEQ multiplex PCR. V and J calls and clone size follow that table, whereas D and trimming were derived from the DNA. Here the sample spans 100,000 to 150,000 clones, about 86% being singletons. The sequence derives from a man older than 75 with active or convalescent COVID-19. The sample consisted of peripheral blood. This chain connects TRBV7-8 to TRBJ1-4; D might be TRBD1 (6 bases). CDR3 region: CASSLMGGPNEKLFF. CDR3 bases: TGTGCCAGCAGCTTAATGGGGGGGCCTAATGAAAAACTGTTTTTT.